This TCR beta chain was recovered during a study of blood T cell repertoires in COVID-19 (dated by TCRdb to the early 2020s). As for the study more broadly: Collaborator samples came from the United States, Italy and Spain and covered acute and convalescent phases of COVID-19. The material from the prospective study consisted of cDNA or gDNA derived from T cells, B-cell-depleted T cells, or PBMCs. Subjects who had been exposed to COVID-19, were actively infected with it, or had recovered from it provided the deeply sampled blood TCRbeta repertoires that made up the dataset. A de-identified subject ID, COVID-19 status, age in years and sex were almost always included in the sample metadata. Where available, HLA class I and class II types were obtained from metadata supplied by the sample provider rather than from assay-based typing. The samples were drawn from the first 160 participants of the ongoing ImmuneRACE study and from 1,254 subjects provided by 6 global collaborators. The repertoires were released in a freely available public database meant as a resource for research on the immune response to SARS-CoV-2.

Comments on this clone: Its antigen is unknown. One base away there is no much larger clone; base qualities are not given.

In Seattle, one collaborating source enrolled patients while the infection was active and tracked those patients longitudinally over the course of disease. The collaborating institutions used their own protocols to collect whole blood in K2EDTA tubes. For TCRbeta analysis, collaborator samples were shipped as frozen whole blood, as isolated PBMCs, or as DNA extracted from either sample type. TCRbeta CDR3 regions were amplified from genomic DNA by means of the immunoSEQ Assay, a bias-controlled multiplex PCR. The published analysis was carried out like this. Within the assay, amplification of reference gene primers was used to estimate how many nucleated cells each sample contained. To quantify the absolute abundance of each unique TCRbeta CDR3 rearrangement, sequence reads were collapsed and filtered. For each sample, productive Simpson clonality was calculated as the square root of Simpson's diversity index across productive rearrangements. In TCRdb, the immuneACCESS table is reduced to in-frame sequences with V and J assigned. These tables do not hold every clone; where another copy was compared, an unresolved V gene accounts for under half, and the others remain unexplained. The DNA gave D and trimming, while V, J and clone size come from that table. The sample records some 290,000 clones, roughly 89% of which are singletons. The biggest ten clones account for under 1.1% of the sample.

Inclusive of the bounding cysteine and phenylalanine, the CDR3 is 16 residues long. The CDR3 DNA has 48 bases and is translated from base 1. CDR1 SGHKS and CDR2 YYEKEE were looked up in the germline V gene (reference sequence). Trimming removed 0 bases from V and 5 bases from J, leaving 17 bases between the germline ends. Overall study outcomes, separate from this receptor: The amount of clinical and demographic metadata varied by source and participant and was provided uncurated.

The sequence came from a woman aged 35 to 49 with COVID-19, enrolled during active disease. Sequencing was done on a sample of peripheral blood. Recombination joined TRBV5-5 with TRBJ1-1; TRBD1 might be the D gene, on 6 matching bases. The CDR3 reads CASSLGAGVSGTEAFF. The DNA sequence is given as TGTGCCAGCAGCTTGGGGGCAGGGGTTTCGGGGACTGAAGCTTTCTTT.